In its sample, the clone carrying this T cell receptor (beta chain) was seen many times. The entry originates in a study of T cells in Graves' hyperthyroidism and ophthalmopathy. The germline gives CDR1 MGHRA, CDR2 YSYEKL. V shed 0 bases and J shed 2 bases, with 7 bases lying between them. CDR3 size: 14 residues. Newly diagnosed hyperthyroidism, duration under 2 months, in patients aged 18 to 65. TCR beta CDR3 regions were amplified from RNA transcripts. A set of HTBI primers served as the primers for a first-round RT-PCR of the TCR CDR3. TCRdb recomputed calls from the multiplex PCR reads with MiXCR, one row per CDR3 protein. The table shows hundreds of thousands of distinct CDR3 sequences, with approximately 15% occurring only once.

The source material was blood. This receptor was identified in a woman aged 18-35 years with Graves' hyperthyroidism. This chain links TRBV4-1 with TRBJ1-1; D gene uncertain. Written as DNA, the CDR3 is TGCGCCAGCAGCCAAGAAGAGTCCAACACTGAAGCTTTCTTT. Residues: CASSQEESNTEAFF.